One T cell receptor beta chain is described in this entry. Its antigen has not been determined. Base qualities are not at hand, and no much larger clone is one base apart. The data originate from a study. The listed sequencing device is Illumina MiSeq. TCRdb reran the public reads through fastp at Q25 and MiXCR, keeping productive beta chains. For every CDR3 protein sequence, its rows merge into one entry that carries the most common genes and DNA. The sample has 5,500 to 7,500 distinct CDR3 sequences on record, 9.5% of them singletons. The ten largest clones capture 5% to 6.5% of the sample. The germline V gene sets CDR1 to SNHLY and CDR2 to FYNNEI. The trim is 8 bases for V and 2 bases for J, with a gap of 12 bases between the germline ends. The CDR3 goes from the cysteine to the phenylalanine over 13 residues. Just the 39-base CDR3 DNA is kept, in frame starting at base 1.

The sequence is built from TRBV2 and TRBJ1-1, and possibly TRBD1, on 5 matching bases. Sample: CD4+ T cells from synovial fluid. This receptor was taken from a human donor with rheumatoid arthritis. The bases read TGTGCCAGCGTAGGGGTGGGAAACACTGAAGCTTTCTTT. It is translated as CASVGVGNTEAFF.